This record concerns one T cell receptor (beta chain) sequence. Its target is unknown. Clones were read by immunoSEQ multiplex PCR, and TCRdb kept only the in-frame ones, dropping some. The profile shows 20,000 to 25,000 clones, 60% to 80% of them singletons. This sample was taken from a study of CD4 T cells in relation to SARS-CoV-2 and coronaviruses. The unexposed donors gave CD4+ T cells in about 2010-2019, prior to COVID-19. CD4+ T cells were isolated from the cells after about ten days of culture. CDR3 length equals 16 residues. Sequenced material: CD4+ T cells from PBMCs, cultured in vitro. The chain recombines TRBV21-1 with TRBJ2-7; the table names TRBD1, a call not compared with the DNA. TRBV21-1 is tagged as a pseudogene. The clonotype was recovered from a human donor in good health. In DNA form, the CDR3 reads TGTGCCAGCAGCTCCTCTGGCGGGACAGGGGTGAACGAGCAGTACTTC. Translated, it gives CASSSSGGTGVNEQYF.